The 8 T cell receptor beta chains presented below share a single source sample, sequenced in a study of pediatric ulcerative colitis. Rectal tissue came from one to two pinch biopsies taken at colonoscopy. Libraries were prepared by immunoSEQ multiplex PCR; TCRdb keeps only in-frame clonotypes and omits some of them. The sample has over 30,000 clones, 80% to 90% seen once. Input material: gut tissue. Source of these receptors: a boy aged 10-17 years with mild ulcerative colitis.

V is TRBV4-2 and J is TRBJ1-2; D not certain. The CDR3 sequence is 14 residues long. V shed 0 bases and J shed 3 bases, with 8 bases lying between them. CDR1 and CDR2 (germline): LGHNA, YNFKEQ. The CDR3 loop is CASSQDQVYYGYTF. In nucleotides, the CDR3 is TGTGCCAGCAGCCAAGATCAAGTGTACTATGGCTACACCTTC.

The rearrangement uses TRBV5-1 and TRBJ2-1; possibly TRBD1 or TRBD2 for D (5 bases each). This CDR3 region has 16 residues. Looked up from germline, CDR1 is SGHRS and CDR2 is YFSETQ. With 0 bases removed from V and 9 bases from J, the gap between germline ends came to 19 bases. CDR3 DNA: TGCGCCAGCAGCTTGGACGCCGGGACCCTTATTAGTGAGCAGTTCTTC. Its translation is CASSLDAGTLISEQFF. Together with reference TRBV5-1 and TRBJ2-1, the CDR3 gives the full variable domain: KAGVTQTPRYLIKTRGQQVTLSCSPISGHRSVSWYQQTPGQGLQFLFEYFSETQRNKGNFPGRFSGRQFSNSRSEMNVSTLELGDSALYLCASSLDAGTLISEQFFGPGTRLTVL.

This clone was seen only once. At one of its ends the junction is not consistent with the germline gene, which may arise from a read error. The V call is TRBV5-6, the J call TRBJ2-3, with D uncertain. This CDR3 spans 12 amino acids. The germline gives CDR1 SGHDT, CDR2 YYEEEE. This CDR3 is CPNPYIADTQYF. CDR3 DNA sequence: TGCCCAAACCCGTATATCGCAGATACGCAGTATTTT.

The V call is TRBV18, the J call TRBJ1-4; weak D call: TRBD1 (6 bases). The CDR3 sequence is 13 residues long. V was clipped by 4 bases and J by 10 bases, with 13 bases between them. Per the germline V gene, CDR1 is KGHSH and CDR2 is LQKENI. CDR3 coding DNA: TGTGCCAGCTCACTCTCACAGGGCGGAAAACTGTTTTTT. Protein sequence: CASSLSQGGKLFF.

The rearrangement uses TRBV5-1 and TRBJ2-2, with 7 bases fitting TRBD1. Germline V lookup: CDR1 SGHRS, CDR2 YFSETQ. There are 14 residues in the CDR3. V lost 7 bases to trimming and J lost 6 bases; unmatched junction nucleotides: 9. CDR3 residues: CASSVQGRPGELFF. CDR3 DNA: TGCGCCAGCTCTGTACAGGGGAGACCCGGGGAGCTGTTTTTT.

The chain recombines TRBV5-6 with TRBJ1-3; a weak D match, TRBD1 (5 bases). Germline lookup yields CDR1 SGHDT and CDR2 YYEEEE. The CDR3 extends over 16 amino acids. Trimming cost V 1 base and J 0 bases, with 11 bases left between them. CDR3 residues: CASSLSGRPSGNTIYF. The CDR3 DNA reads TGTGCCAGCAGCTTGTCAGGGCGCCCCTCTGGAAACACCATATATTTT.

The chain is built from TRBV5-4 and TRBJ2-1; 10 bases match TRBD2. CDR3 size: 16 residues. V lost 3 bases to trimming and J lost 5 bases; unmatched junction nucleotides: 8. Germline V gene lookup returns CDR1 SGHNT and CDR2 YYREEE (reference sequence). The CDR3 bases are TGTGCCAGCAGCTGGGCTAGCGGGGGAACTGACAATGAGCAGTTCTTC. Residues: CASSWASGGTDNEQFF. The full variable domain, with the rest looked up from reference TRBV5-4 and TRBJ2-1, is ETGVTQSPTHLIKTRGQQVTLRCSSQSGHNTVSWYQQALGQGPQFIFQYYREEENGRGNFPPRFSGLQFPNYSSELNVNALELDDSALYLCASSWASGGTDNEQFFGPGTRLTVL.

This chain joins TRBV7-9 and TRBJ2-3; D is possibly TRBD1 or TRBD2 (6 bases each). Germline loops: CDR1 SEHNR, CDR2 FQNEAQ (reference sequence). V gave up 1 base and J gave up 5 bases, with 10 bases separating them. The CDR3 length is 14 residues. In DNA, the CDR3 is TGTGCCAGCAGCTTAGAAGGGGGAGGAGATACGCAGTATTTT. This codes for CASSLEGGGDTQYF.